The sequence of this TCR beta chain was determined in a study of blood T cell repertoires in COVID-19. About the research overall: PBMCs, B-cell-depleted T cells, or T cells were the source of the cDNA or gDNA that made up the material.

The table lists this clone with a few counts. Measured with immunoSEQ multiplex PCR; TCRdb has only the in-frame clones, and not every one. The sample lists 200,000 or so clones; 85% to 90% were seen once. The CDR3 totals 15 residues. Germline V lookup: CDR1 SGHVS, CDR2 FNYEAQ. V shed 5 bases and J 4 bases; nucleotides not matched to a gene: 10. The chain uses TRBV7-6 and TRBJ1-2; TRBD1 matches at 7 bases. The clonotype comes from a man in his forties or fifties with acute or convalescent COVID-19. The sequenced sample was peripheral blood. The CDR3 loop reads CASSTRVGDSYGYTF. DNA for the CDR3: TGTGCCAGCAGCACTAGAGTGGGGGACAGCTATGGCTACACCTTC. Together with reference TRBV7-6 and TRBJ1-2, the CDR3 gives the full variable domain: GAGVSQSPRYKVTKRGQDVALRCDPISGHVSLYWYRQALGQGPEFLTYFNYEAQQDKSGLPNDRFSAERPEGSISTLTIQRTEQRDSAMYRCASSTRVGDSYGYTFGSGTRLTVV.